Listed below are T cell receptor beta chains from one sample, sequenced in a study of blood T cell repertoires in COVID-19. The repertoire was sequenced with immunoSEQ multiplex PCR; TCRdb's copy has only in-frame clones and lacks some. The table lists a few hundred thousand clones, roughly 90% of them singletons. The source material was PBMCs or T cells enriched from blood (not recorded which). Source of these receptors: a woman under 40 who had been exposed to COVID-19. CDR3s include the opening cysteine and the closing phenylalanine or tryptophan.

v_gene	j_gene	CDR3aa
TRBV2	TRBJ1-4	CASRLDPGQGEKLFF
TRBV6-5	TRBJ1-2	CASSSGVAANYGYTF
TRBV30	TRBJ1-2	CAWSGRTMANYGYTF
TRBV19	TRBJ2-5	CASSMAAQETQYF
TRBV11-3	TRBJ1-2	CASSYRGQGARGYTF
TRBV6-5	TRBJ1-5	CASKRSPNQPQHF
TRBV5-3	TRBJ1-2	CARSTEGESDGYTF
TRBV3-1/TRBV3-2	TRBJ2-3	CASSQASDTQYF
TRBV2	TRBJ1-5	CASSEQGSPQHF
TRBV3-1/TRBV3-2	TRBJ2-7	CASSQNVGQGAYEQYF
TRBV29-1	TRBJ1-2	CSVVAEDGYTF
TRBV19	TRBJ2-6	CASSRVGLTVFEANVLTF
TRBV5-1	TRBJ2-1	CASREPAGGPDEQFF
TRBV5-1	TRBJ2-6	CASSRTDPGANVLTF
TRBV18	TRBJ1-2	CASSGGQYYGYTF
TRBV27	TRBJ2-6	CASTGTGLGANVLTF
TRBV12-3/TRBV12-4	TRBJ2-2	CASSQTEAGELFF
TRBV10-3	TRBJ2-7	CAISVSGQGINEQYF
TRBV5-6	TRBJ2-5	CASSLGQYTGGSRETQYF
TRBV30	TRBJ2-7	CAWRGLGAEYEQYF
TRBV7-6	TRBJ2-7	CASSPRSLAGGSYEQYF
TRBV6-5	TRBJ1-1	CASSYSPGSGTEAFF
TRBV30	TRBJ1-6	CAWKGQGYSPLHF
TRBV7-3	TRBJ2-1	CASSSSRDSRNEQFF
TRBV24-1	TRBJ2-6	CATSAPRQGSSGANVLTF
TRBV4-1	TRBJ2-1	CASSQEAATGLNEQFF
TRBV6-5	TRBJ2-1	CASSKPGSWNEQFF
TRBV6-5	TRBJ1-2	CASSYGGYGYTF
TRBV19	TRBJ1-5	CASSPRGHSNQPQHF